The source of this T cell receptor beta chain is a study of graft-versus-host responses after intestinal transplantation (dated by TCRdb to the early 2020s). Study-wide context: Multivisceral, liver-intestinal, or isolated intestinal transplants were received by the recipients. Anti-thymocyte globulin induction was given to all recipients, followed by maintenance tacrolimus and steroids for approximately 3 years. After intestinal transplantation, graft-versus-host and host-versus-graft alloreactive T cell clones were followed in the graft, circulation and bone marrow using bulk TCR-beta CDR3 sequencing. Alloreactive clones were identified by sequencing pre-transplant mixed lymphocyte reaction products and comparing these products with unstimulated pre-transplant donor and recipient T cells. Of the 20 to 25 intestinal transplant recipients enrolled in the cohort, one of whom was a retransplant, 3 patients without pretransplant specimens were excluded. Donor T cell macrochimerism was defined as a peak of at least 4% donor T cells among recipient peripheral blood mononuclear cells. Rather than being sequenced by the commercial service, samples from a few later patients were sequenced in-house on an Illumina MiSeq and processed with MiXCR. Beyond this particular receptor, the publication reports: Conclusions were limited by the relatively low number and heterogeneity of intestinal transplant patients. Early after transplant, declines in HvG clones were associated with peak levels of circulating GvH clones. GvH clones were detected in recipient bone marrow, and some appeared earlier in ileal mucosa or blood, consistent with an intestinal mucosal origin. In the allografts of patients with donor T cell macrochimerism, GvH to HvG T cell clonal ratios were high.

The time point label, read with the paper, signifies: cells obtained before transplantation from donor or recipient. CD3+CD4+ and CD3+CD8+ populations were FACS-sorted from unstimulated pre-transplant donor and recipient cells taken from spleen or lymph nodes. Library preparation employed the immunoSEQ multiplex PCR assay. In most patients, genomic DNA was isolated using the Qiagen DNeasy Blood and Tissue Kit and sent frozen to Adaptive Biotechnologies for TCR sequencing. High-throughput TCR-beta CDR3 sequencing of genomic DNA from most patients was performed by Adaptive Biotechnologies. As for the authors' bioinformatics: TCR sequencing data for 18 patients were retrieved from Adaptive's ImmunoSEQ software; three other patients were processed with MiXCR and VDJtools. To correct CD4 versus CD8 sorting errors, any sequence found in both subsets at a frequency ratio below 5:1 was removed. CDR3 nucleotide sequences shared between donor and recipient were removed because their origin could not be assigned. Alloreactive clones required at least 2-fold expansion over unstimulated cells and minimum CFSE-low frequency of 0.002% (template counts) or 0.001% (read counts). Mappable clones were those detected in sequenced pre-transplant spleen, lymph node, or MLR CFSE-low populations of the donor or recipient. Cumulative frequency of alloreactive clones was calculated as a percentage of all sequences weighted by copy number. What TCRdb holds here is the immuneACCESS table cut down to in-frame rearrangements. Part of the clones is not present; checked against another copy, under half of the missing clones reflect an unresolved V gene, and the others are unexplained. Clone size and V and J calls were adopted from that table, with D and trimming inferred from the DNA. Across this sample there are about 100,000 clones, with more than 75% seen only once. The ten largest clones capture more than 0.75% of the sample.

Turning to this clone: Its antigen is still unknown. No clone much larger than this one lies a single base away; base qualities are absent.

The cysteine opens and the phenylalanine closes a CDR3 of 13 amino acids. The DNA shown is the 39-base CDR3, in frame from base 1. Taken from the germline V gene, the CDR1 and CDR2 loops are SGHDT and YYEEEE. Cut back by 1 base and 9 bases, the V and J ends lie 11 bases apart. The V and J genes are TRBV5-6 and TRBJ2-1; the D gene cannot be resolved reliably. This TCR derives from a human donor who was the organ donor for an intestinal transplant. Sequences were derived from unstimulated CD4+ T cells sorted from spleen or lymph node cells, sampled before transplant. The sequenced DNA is TGTGCCAGCAGCTTGTTCGTTATTGGTGAGCAGTTCTTC. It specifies CASSLFVIGEQFF.